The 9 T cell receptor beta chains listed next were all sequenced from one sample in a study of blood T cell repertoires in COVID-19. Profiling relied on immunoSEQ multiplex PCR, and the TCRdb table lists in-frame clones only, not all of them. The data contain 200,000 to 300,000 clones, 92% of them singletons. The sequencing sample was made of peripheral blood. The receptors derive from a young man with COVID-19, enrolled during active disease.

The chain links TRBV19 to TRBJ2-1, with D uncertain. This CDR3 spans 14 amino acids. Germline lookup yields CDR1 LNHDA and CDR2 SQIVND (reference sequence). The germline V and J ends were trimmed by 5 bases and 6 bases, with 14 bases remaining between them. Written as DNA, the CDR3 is TGTGCCAGTAGTGAAGCGACGACTGGCAATGAGCAGTTCTTC. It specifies CASSEATTGNEQFF.

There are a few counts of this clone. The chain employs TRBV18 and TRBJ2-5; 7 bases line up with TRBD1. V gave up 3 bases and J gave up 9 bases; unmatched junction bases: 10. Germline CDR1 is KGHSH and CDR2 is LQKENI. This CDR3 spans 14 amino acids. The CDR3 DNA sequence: TGTGCCAGCTCACCGTCGACAGGGAGAGGAGCCCAGTACTTC. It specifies CASSPSTGRGAQYF. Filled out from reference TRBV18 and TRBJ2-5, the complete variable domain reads NAGVMQNPRHLVRRRGQEARLRCSPMKGHSHVYWYRQLPEEGLKFMVYLQKENIIDESGMPKERFSAEFPKEGPSILRIQQVVRGDSAAYFCASSPSTGRGAQYFGPGTRLLVL.

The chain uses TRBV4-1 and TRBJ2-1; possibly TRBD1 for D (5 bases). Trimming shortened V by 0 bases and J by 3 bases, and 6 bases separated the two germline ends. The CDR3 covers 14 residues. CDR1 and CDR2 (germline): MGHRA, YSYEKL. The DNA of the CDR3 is TGCGCCAGCAGCCAAGAAGACAGCTACAATGAGCAGTTCTTC. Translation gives CASSQEDSYNEQFF.

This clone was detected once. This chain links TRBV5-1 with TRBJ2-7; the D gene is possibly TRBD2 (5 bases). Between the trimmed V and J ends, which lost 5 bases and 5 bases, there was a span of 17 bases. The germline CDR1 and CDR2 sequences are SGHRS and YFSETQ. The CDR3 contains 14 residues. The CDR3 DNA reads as TGCGCCAGCAGTATCCCCGAGAGGGTCCACGAGCAGTACTTC. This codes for CASSIPERVHEQYF.

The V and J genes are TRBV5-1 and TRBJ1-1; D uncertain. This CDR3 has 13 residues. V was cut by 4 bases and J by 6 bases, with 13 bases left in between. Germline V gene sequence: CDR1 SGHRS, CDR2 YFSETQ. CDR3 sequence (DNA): TGCGCCAGCAGCGGCGCAGGAACGGCTGAAGCTTTCTTT. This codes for CASSGAGTAEAFF.

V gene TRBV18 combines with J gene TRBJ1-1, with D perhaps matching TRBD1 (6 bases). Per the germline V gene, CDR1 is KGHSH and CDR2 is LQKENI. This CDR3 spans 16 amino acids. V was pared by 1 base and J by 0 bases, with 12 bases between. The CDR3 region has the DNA TGTGCCAGCTCACCACGGACAGCAACCATGAACACTGAAGCTTTCTTT. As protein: CASSPRTATMNTEAFF.

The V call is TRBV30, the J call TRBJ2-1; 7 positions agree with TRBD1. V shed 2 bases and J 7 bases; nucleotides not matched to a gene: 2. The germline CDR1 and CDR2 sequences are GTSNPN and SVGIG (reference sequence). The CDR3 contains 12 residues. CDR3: CAWSSTGNEQFF. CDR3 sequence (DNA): TGTGCCTGGAGTTCGACAGGGAATGAGCAGTTCTTC. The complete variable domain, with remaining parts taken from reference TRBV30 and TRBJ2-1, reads SQTIHQWPATLVQPVGSPLSLECTVEGTSNPNLYWYRQAAGRGLQLLFYSVGIGQISSEVPQNLSASRPQDRQFILSSKKLLLSDSGFYLCAWSSTGNEQFFGPGTRLTVL.

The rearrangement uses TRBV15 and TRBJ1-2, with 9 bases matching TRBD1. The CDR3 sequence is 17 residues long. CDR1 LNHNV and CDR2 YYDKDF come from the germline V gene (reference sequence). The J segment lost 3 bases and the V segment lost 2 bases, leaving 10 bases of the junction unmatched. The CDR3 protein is CATSRSGTGGGHYGYTF. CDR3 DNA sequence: TGTGCCACCAGCAGATCGGGAACAGGGGGCGGACACTATGGCTACACCTTC.

CDR3 protein: CASTSGGNSPLHF. CDR3 sequence (DNA): TGTGCCAGCACGTCGGGTGGCAATTCACCCCTCCACTTT. This chain uses TRBV2 with TRBJ1-6, with D unresolved. Germline values: CDR1 SNHLY, CDR2 FYNNEI. The CDR3 has 13 amino acids. V lost 7 bases and J lost 7, with 11 bases in between.